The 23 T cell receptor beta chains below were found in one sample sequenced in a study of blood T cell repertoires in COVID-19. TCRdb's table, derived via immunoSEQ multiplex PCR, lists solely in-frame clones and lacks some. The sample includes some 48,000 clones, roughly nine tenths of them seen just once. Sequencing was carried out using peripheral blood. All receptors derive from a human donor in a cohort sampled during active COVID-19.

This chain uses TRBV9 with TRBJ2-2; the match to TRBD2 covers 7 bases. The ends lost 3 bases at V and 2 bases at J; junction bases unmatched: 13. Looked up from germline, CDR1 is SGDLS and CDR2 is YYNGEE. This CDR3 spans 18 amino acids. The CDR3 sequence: CASSGDVGTTQNTGELFF. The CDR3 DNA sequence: TGTGCCAGCAGCGGTGACGTCGGGACTACCCAAAACACCGGGGAGCTGTTTTTT.

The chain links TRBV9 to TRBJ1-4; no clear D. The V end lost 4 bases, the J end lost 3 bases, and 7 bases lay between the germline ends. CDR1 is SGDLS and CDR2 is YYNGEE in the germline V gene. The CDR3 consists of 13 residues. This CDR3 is CASSYGANEKLFF. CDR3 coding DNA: TGTGCCAGCAGCTACGGGGCTAATGAAAAACTGTTTTTT.

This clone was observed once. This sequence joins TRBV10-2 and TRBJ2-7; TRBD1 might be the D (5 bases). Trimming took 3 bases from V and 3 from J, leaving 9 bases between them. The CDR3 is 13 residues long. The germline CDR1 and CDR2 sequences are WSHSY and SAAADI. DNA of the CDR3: TGCGCCAGCAGTGATCAGGGAAACTACGAGCAGTACTTC. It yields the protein CASSDQGNYEQYF.

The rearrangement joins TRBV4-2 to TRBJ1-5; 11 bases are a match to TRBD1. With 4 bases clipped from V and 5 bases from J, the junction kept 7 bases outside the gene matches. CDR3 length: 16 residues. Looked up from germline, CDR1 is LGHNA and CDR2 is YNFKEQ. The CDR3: CASSPGQGARYQPQHF. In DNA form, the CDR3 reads TGTGCCAGCAGCCCCGGACAGGGGGCAAGGTATCAGCCCCAGCATTTT.

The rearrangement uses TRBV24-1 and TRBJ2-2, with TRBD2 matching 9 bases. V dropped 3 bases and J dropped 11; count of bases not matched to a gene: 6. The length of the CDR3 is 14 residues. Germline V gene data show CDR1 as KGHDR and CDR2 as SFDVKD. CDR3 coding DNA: TGTGCCACCAGTGATGGGGATAGCGGGGGTGAGCTGTTTTTT. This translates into CATSDGDSGGELFF.

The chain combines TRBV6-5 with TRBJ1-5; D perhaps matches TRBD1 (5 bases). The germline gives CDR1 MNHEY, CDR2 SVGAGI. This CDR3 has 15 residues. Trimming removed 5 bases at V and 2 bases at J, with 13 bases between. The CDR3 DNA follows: TGTGCCAGCAGTCCAGGGCGGTCAGGCAATCAGCCCCAGCATTTT. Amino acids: CASSPGRSGNQPQHF.

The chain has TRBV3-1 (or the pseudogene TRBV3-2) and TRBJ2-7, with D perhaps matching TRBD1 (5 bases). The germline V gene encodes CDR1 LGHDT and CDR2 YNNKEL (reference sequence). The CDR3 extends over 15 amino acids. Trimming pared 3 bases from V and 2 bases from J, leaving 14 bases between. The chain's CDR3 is CASSHTTVHPYEQYF. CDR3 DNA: TGTGCCAGCAGCCATACGACAGTGCACCCCTACGAGCAGTACTTC.

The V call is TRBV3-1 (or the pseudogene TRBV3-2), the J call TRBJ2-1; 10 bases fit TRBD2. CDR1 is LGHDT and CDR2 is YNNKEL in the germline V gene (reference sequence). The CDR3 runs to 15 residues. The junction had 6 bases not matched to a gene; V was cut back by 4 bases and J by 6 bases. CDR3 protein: CASSPLAGAGNEQFF. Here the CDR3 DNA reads TGTGCCAGCAGCCCCCTAGCGGGAGCGGGCAATGAGCAGTTCTTC.

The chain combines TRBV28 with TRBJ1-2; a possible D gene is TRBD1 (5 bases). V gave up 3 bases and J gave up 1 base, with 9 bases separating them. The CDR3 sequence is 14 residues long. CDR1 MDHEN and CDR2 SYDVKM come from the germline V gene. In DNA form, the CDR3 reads TGTGCCAGCAGTTTGGGGCGGAATAACTATGGCTACACCTTC. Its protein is CASSLGRNNYGYTF.

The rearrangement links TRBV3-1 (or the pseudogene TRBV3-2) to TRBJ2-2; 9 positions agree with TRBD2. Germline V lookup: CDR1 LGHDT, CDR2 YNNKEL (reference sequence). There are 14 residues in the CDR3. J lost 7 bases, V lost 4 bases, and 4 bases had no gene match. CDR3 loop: CASSPGLAGGELFF. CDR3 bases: TGTGCCAGCAGCCCGGGACTAGCTGGCGGGGAGCTGTTTTTT.

The CDR3 here is CASSDISGRALYNEQFF. CDR3 sequence (DNA): TGTGCCAGCAGTGATATTAGCGGGAGGGCCCTCTACAATGAGCAGTTCTTC. V gene TRBV25-1 combines with J gene TRBJ2-1; 11 bases are shared with TRBD2. This CDR3 region has 17 residues. The germline V gene encodes CDR1 MGHDK and CDR2 SYGVNS. V shed 3 bases and J 3 bases; nucleotides not matched to a gene: 7.

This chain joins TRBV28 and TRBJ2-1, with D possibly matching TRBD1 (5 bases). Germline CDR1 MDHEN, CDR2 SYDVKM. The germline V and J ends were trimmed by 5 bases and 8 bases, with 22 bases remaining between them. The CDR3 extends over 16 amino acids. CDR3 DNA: TGTGCCAGCAGTCAGCAAGACAGTCGCTCTGTCTATGAGCAGTTCTTC. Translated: CASSQQDSRSVYEQFF.

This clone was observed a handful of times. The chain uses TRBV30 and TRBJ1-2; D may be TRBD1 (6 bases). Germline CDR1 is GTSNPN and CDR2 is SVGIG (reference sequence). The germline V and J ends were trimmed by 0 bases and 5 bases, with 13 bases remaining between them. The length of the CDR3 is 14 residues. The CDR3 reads CAWSVRPGVYGYTF. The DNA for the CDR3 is TGTGCCTGGAGTGTACGGCCAGGGGTGTATGGCTACACCTTC.

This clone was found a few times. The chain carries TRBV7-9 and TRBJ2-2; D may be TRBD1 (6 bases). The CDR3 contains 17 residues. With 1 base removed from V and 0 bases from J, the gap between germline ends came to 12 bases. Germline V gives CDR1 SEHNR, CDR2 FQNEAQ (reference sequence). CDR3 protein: CASSLELTGPNTGELFF. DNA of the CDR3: TGTGCCAGCAGCTTAGAACTGACAGGACCGAACACCGGGGAGCTGTTTTTT.

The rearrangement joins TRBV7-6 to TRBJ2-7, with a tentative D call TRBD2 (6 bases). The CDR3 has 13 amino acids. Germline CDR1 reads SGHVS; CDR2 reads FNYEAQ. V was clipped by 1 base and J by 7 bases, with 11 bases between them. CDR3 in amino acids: CASSLEGGREQYF. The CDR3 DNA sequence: TGTGCCAGCAGCTTAGAGGGAGGACGGGAGCAGTACTTC.

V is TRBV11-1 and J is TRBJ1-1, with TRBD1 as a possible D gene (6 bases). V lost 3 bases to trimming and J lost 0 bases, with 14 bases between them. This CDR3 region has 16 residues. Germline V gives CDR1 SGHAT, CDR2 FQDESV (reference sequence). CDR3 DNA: TGTGCCAGCAGCTTGACCCCTGGACAGATGAACACTGAAGCTTTCTTT. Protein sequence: CASSLTPGQMNTEAFF.

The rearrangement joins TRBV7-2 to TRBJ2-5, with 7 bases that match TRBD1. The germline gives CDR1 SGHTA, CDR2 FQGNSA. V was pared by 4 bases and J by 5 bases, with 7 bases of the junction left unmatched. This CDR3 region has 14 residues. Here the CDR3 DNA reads TGTGCCAGCAGCTCCAGGGGGTTGAGGGAGACCCAGTACTTC. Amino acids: CASSSRGLRETQYF.

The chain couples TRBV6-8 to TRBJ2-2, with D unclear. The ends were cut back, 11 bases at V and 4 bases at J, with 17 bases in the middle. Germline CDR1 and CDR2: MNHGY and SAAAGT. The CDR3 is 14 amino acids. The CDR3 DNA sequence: TGTGCCGTACAGAGTAAATTCAGCACCGGGGAGCTGTTTTTT. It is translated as CAVQSKFSTGELFF.

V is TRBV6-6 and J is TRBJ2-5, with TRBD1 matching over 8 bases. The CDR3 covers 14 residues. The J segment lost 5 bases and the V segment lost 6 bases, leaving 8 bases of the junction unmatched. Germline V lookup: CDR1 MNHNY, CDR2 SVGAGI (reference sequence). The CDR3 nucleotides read TGTGCCAGCAGATCCAGGGGGCGCGCGGAGACCCAGTACTTC. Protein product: CASRSRGRAETQYF.

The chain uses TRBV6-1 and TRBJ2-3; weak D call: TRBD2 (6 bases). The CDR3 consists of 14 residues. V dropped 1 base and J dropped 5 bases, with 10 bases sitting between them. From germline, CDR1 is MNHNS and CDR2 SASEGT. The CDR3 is CASSEGLAIDTQYF. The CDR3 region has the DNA TGTGCCAGCAGTGAAGGTCTAGCGATAGATACGCAGTATTTT.

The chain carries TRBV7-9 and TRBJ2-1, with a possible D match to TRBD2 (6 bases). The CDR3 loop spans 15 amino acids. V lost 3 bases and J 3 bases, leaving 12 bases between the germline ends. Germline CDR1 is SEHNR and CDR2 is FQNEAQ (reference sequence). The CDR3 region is CASSLAGPLYNEQFF. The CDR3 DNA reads TGTGCCAGCAGCTTGGCGGGACCGCTCTACAATGAGCAGTTCTTC.

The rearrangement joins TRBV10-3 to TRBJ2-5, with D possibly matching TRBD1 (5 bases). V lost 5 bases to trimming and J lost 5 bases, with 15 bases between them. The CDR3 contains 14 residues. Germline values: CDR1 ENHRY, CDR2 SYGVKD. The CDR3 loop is CAISRSGPGETQYF. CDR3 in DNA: TGTGCCATCAGTAGATCAGGGCCAGGGGAGACCCAGTACTTC.

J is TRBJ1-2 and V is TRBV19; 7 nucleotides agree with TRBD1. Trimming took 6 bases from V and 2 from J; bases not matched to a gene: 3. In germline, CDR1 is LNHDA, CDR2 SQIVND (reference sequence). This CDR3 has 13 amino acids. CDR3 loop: CASRMTGNYGYTF. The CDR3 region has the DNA TGTGCCAGTAGGATGACAGGGAACTATGGCTACACCTTC. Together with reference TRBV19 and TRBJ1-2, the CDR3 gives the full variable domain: DGGITQSPKYLFRKEGQNVTLSCEQNLNHDAMYWYRQDPGQGLRLIYYSQIVNDFQKGDIAEGYSVSREKKESFPLTVTSAQKNPTAFYLCASRMTGNYGYTFGSGTRLTVV.